This TCR beta chain was sequenced for a study of early T cells in non-severe SARS-CoV-2 infection. Notes on the study in general: VDJdb-based annotation leaned toward anti-spike CD8 responses and missed private and CD4 specificities.

CDR1 is SEHNR and CDR2 is FQNEAQ in the germline V gene (reference sequence). After removal of 6 bases from V and 2 bases from J, the junction contained 5 bases not matched to a gene. CDR3 length: 14 amino acids. Unique molecular identifier tags were affixed to discrete cDNA molecules. TCRdb processed the 5' RACE reads anew with MiXCR; each CDR3 protein has one entry. The sample has roughly 100,000 distinct CDR3 sequences, 14% seen once; the top ten hold 6.1%. This clonotype was recorded a few times. Its antigen remains unidentified. This clonotype was obtained from an adult who was a healthcare worker with PCR-confirmed SARS-CoV-2 infection or an uninfected control (not recorded which). The chain links TRBV7-9 to TRBJ1-2; TRBD1 aligns across 8 bases. The sequenced material came from whole blood. CDR3 protein: CASRLGQENYGYTF. In DNA form, the CDR3 reads TGTGCCAGCAGGTTGGGACAGGAGAACTATGGCTACACCTTC. The variable domain in full, with the rest retrieved from reference TRBV7-9 and TRBJ1-2, is DTGVSQNPRHKITKRGQNVTFRCDPISEHNRLYWYRQTLGQGPEFLTYFQNEAQLEKSRLLSDRFSAERPKGSFSTLEIQRTEQGDSAMYLCASRLGQENYGYTFGSGTRLTVV.